This T cell receptor (beta chain) originates from a study of blood T cell repertoires in COVID-19 (dated by TCRdb to about 2020). Context from the whole study: Samples covering the acute and convalescent phases of COVID-19 were provided by collaborators in the United States, Italy and Spain. A de-identified subject ID, COVID-19 status, age in years and sex were almost always included in the sample metadata. Where HLA class I and class II types were available, the types were taken from metadata supplied by the sample provider, not from assay-based typing. The prospective study material was composed of cDNA or gDNA derived from T cells, B-cell-depleted T cells, or PBMCs. Samples were obtained from the ongoing ImmuneRACE study (first 160 participants) and from some 1,200 subjects provided by 6 global collaborators. The dataset comprised deeply sampled blood TCRbeta repertoires from subjects exposed to, actively infected with, or recovered from COVID-19. The repertoires were made available in a free public database intended to serve as a resource for research on the immune response to SARS-CoV-2.

General conclusions and limits of the study: Clinical and demographic metadata were provided uncurated, with the amount varying by source and participant.

The immunoSEQ Assay, a bias-controlled multiplex PCR, was used to amplify TCRbeta CDR3 regions from genomic DNA. On the study's bioinformatics: Within the assay, amplification of reference gene primers was used to estimate how many nucleated cells each sample contained. Sequence reads were collapsed and filtered to measure the absolute abundance of every unique TCRbeta CDR3 rearrangement. For each sample, productive Simpson clonality was calculated as the square root of Simpson's diversity index across productive rearrangements. In its TCRdb copy, this immuneACCESS table keeps in-frame sequences only and misses some clones. Where compared with another copy, unresolved V genes explain less than half of these, and the others have no known cause. The V and J calls and the clone size are those of that table, but D and trimming were determined from the DNA. A total of 70,000 to 90,000 clones appear in this sample, 85% of them only once. The top ten hold 9.6% of the sample.

About this clone: No cognate antigen has been identified for it. Base-call qualities are not available, and no considerably larger clone is one nucleotide away.

In Seattle, one collaborating source enrolled patients while the infection was active and tracked those patients longitudinally over the course of disease. The collaborating institutions used their own protocols to collect whole blood in K2EDTA tubes. For TCRbeta analysis, collaborators shipped samples in one of three forms: frozen whole blood, isolated PBMCs, or DNA extracted from either of those sample types. V loses 0 bases at its end and J loses 5 bases; junction bases beyond the gene matches: 5. The CDR3 starts with the cysteine, ends with the phenylalanine, and has 16 residues. The sequence is cut down to CDR3 DNA, 48 bases in frame from base 1. For CDR1 and CDR2, the germline V gene (reference sequence) lists MNHNY and SVGAGI.

This TCR derives from a man between 45 and 60 years old with COVID-19, enrolled during active disease. This receptor chain uses TRBV6-6 and TRBJ2-2; the central 8 bases match TRBD1. The sequencing input was peripheral blood. The bases are TGTGCCAGCAGTTACTCGACAGGGGATGGAACCGGGGAGCTGTTTTTT. Translated, it reads CASSYSTGDGTGELFF.